The entry that follows covers one TCR beta chain sequence. These data come from a study of OX40 agonist ivuxolimab in advanced cancers. The repertoire was sequenced with immunoSEQ multiplex PCR; TCRdb's copy has only in-frame clones and lacks some. The table has around 62,000 clones, around 93% seen once. The germline V gene encodes CDR1 LNHDA and CDR2 SQIVND (reference sequence). This CDR3 region has 13 residues. V dropped 5 bases and J dropped 7 bases, with 12 bases sitting between them. The rearrangement uses TRBV19 and TRBJ2-1, with no clear D. The receptor's source is an adult with an advanced solid tumor such as melanoma, head and neck, liver or kidney cancer. The input for sequencing was CD4+ or CD8+ T cells sorted from blood, taken in a trial of the OX40 agonist ivuxolimab. The CDR3 reads CASSVVSGNEQFF. CDR3 DNA sequence: TGTGCCAGTAGTGTAGTATCTGGGAATGAGCAGTTCTTC.